The TCR beta chain described here comes from a study of CD8+ T cells in alopecia areata. General study points: In blood and scalp, many expanded lesional clones persisted during tofacitinib. With patients, TCR sharing proved less clear than in mice, a difference possibly related to HLA.

Remarks on this clone: The antigen is not known.

Sequencing relied on a cDNA template that was reverse transcribed from extracted RNA. Sequencing used immunoSEQ multiplex PCR; TCRdb keeps in-frame clones, though not all of them. The sample records just over 150,000 clones, around 71% being singletons. Treatment of the sample: oral pan-JAK inhibitor, 5-10 mg twice daily. Germline loops: CDR1 SGHRS, CDR2 YFSETQ. The CDR3 spans 12 residues. The V end was cut by 3 bases, the J end by 3 bases, with 6 bases between. The sequence was collected from a human donor with alopecia areata. This specimen was CD4+ T cells sorted from blood, taken at week 4, from a patient treated with tofacitinib. This chain links TRBV5-1 with TRBJ1-1; no reliable D call. CDR3 sequence (DNA): TGCGCCAGCAGCTCAGATCACACTGAAGCTTTCTTT. Translated: CASSSDHTEAFF.